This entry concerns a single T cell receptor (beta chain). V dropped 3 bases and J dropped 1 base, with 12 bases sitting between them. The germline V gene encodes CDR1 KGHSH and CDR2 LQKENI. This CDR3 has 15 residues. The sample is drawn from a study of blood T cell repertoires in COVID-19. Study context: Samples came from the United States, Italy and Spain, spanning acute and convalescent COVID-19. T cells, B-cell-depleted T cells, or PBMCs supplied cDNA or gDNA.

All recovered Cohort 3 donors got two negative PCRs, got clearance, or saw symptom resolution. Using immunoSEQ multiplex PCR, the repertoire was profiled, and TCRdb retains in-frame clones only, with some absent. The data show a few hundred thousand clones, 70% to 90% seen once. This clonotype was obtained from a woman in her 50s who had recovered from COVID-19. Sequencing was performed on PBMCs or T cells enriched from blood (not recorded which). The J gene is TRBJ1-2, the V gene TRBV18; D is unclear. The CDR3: CASSPTREYNYGYTF. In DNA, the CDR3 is TGTGCCAGCTCACCGACTAGAGAATATAACTATGGCTACACCTTC.